These T cell receptor delta chains were read from a single sample in a study of Vδ1+ human thymocytes. TCRdb repeated clone calling on the multiplex PCR reads with CATT. Among about 53,000 delta-chain clones listed, more than 13% were seen once. Sequencing input: Vdelta1+ gamma-delta thymocytes from the thymus. Source of these receptors: a girl less than two years old who had congenital heart surgery. The CDR3 runs from the conserved cysteine through the conserved F or W.

V	CDR3
TRDV1	CALGEPGGKLIF
TRDV1	CALVPPGPPCGSLGDNIRTDKLIF
TRDV1	CALGDPKAERGYATDKLIF
TRDV3	CAFTSPFLTFTGGLADKLIF
TRDV1	CALGEVPVLGDTRTDKLIF
TRDV1	CALGEDQDYDAVLGEDTDKLIF
TRDV1	CALGEWNFTLPGDGTDKLIF
TRDV2	CACDTSYWGIRGYTDKLIF
TRDV1	CALGESIMGDTRTDKLIF
TRDV1	CALGETIFLRTGGCLYTDKLIF
TRDV1	CALGEKRPTPYWGIDYSPRGLIF
TRAV29/DV5	CAAKPCGGSTDKLIF
TRDV1	CALGELTSPHSWGGYTDKLIF
TRDV1	CALGGVRRHTGTYTDKLIF
TRDV1	CALGELRLRPGPWNTDKLIF
TRDV2	CACVGTGGYRPDKLIF
TRDV1	CALGEAPNRTYTDKLIF
TRDV1	CALGELSSQTGGSMTNTDKLIF
TRDV1	CALGDPEVLGDKPPRDTDKLIF
TRDV1	CALGEPLMRIPGTDKLIF
TRDV1	CALGESPHSLSHKLIF
TRDV2	CARETGAKGIRTYKSDTDKLIF
TRDV1	CALGDTFLTGGYEGDKLIF
TRDV1	CALGFGGYGLAFTDKLIF
TRAV29/DV5	CAASAVFLRLGDEGDTDKLIF
TRDV1	CALGPSVLGDTPSRYTDKLIF
TRDV1	CALGENPGGYFASLYTDKLIF
TRDV1	CALGEDGYLPSVLGADKLIF
TRDV1	CALGEPPSYTGDMTPTDKLIF
TRDV1	CALGEHPGYPGGFTREADKLIF
TRDV1	CALGEKPSFLLGDTGYTDKLIF
TRDV2	CACYTGGLPTCWGILHTDKLIF
TRDV1	CALGEQGFTTTSLVLGDTYDKLIF
TRDV1	CALGESPTLGDNTDKLIF
TRDV1	CALGELSGEYDKLIF
TRDV1	CALGEQGFLLGDTSDKLIF
TRDV1	CALGDPSSSPSNKLIF
TRDV1	CALGELFIGYTDKLIF
TRDV1	CALGEIHWGILRPDKLIF
TRDV1	CALGELSFLTTGGLMYTDKLIF
TRDV1	CALGELPGGSHRPYTDKLIF
TRDV1	CALGGRDPRIYWGRSWDTRQMFF
TRDV1	CALGEKEPSGLPHYWGNLYTDKLIF
TRDV1	CALGAASLFYTGGYADKLIF
TRDV1	CALGIRWGKLIF
TRDV1	CALGESSLVRSRLRLNNKLIF
TRDV1	CALGKLPTPHTDKLIF
TRDV2	CASELGDTVVADKLIF
TRDV1	CALGELPIPLTGDTDKLIF
TRDV1	CALGESKGGLEDKLIF
TRDV1	CALGELASTSLGFFKLIF
TRDV1	CALGERVRGEYWGNTDKLIF
TRDV1	CALGECQYWGTHSYTDKLIF
TRDV1	CALGSNPQSTSGDTDDKLIF
TRDV2	CACDTTGGSFPTGRRLSWDTRQMFF
TRDV1	CALGIGPSRCTGGKYADKLIF
TRAV29/DV5	CAASGFWGIPVADKLIF
TRDV1	CALGEPGGLGLWRPHTDKLIF
TRDV2	CACPSGLPPSVGMITDKLIF
TRDV1	CALRFLRYEGPPSATDKLIF